Given below is one TCR beta chain in context. The germline gives CDR1 SGHDT, CDR2 YYEEEE. CDR3 length equals 13 residues. V lost 4 bases to trimming and J lost 5 bases, with 13 bases between them. This entry comes from a study of blood T cell repertoires in COVID-19. The wider study: Samples representing acute and convalescent COVID-19 were sourced from the United States, Italy and Spain. T cells, B-cell-depleted T cells, or PBMCs provided the cDNA or gDNA that served as material.

Per the authors' pipeline: Amplification with reference gene primers provided the estimates of nucleated cell counts. Clones were sequenced by immunoSEQ multiplex PCR, and TCRdb holds only the in-frame ones, with some missing. That table is the source of V, J and clone size, and D and trimming were worked out from the DNA. Found here are roughly 80,000 clones, over 75% of them singletons; the top ten hold approximately 5%. The receptor's source is a man between 45 and 60 years old with active COVID-19. The sequenced material came from peripheral blood. The gene calls are TRBV5-6 and TRBJ2-7, with D perhaps matching TRBD1 (6 bases). CDR3: CASSTPTGHEQYF. CDR3 nucleotide sequence: TGTGCCAGCAGCACCCCTACAGGGCACGAGCAGTACTTC.